This T cell receptor (beta chain) was identified in a study of OX40 agonist ivuxolimab in advanced cancers. On the study more broadly: Participants could have had prior anti-PD-1, anti-PD-L1 or anti-CTLA-4 therapy, and less than 45% had some. There were three patients with partial responses, one having hepatocellular carcinoma and two cutaneous melanoma.

General study results and limits: At 0.1 to 3.0 mg/kg and by week 6, clonal expansion occurred in CD4+ and CD8+ blood T cells. In a subset of nonresponders, normalized T-cell clonal expansion was also low.

About this clone: Its antigen is unknown.

The method was immunoSEQ multiplex PCR; TCRdb's version includes in-frame clones alone and lacks a portion of them. This sample carries about 85,000 clones, 87% of them seen once, and the ten largest clones take 0.3% to 0.4%. The V and J ends lost 5 bases and 5 bases respectively, with 21 bases between them. This CDR3 has 16 residues. Germline CDR1 reads SGHNT; CDR2 reads YENEEA. This chain links TRBV11-3 with TRBJ2-5; a weak D match, TRBD2 (6 bases). The sample here was CD4+ or CD8+ T cells sorted from blood, taken in a trial of the OX40 agonist ivuxolimab. The clonotype was recovered from an adult with an advanced solid tumor such as melanoma, head and neck, liver or kidney cancer. The CDR3 DNA is TGTGCCAGCAGCCTGGATGGGGGAGGTTCAAGGGAGACCCAGTACTTC. It is translated as CASSLDGGGSRETQYF. Looking up the rest from reference TRBV11-3 and TRBJ2-5 gives the full variable domain: EAGVVQSPRYKIIEKKQPVAFWCNPISGHNTLYWYLQNLGQGPELLIRYENEEAVDDSQLPKDRFSAERLKGVDSTLKIQPAELGDSAVYLCASSLDGGGSRETQYFGPGTRLLVL.